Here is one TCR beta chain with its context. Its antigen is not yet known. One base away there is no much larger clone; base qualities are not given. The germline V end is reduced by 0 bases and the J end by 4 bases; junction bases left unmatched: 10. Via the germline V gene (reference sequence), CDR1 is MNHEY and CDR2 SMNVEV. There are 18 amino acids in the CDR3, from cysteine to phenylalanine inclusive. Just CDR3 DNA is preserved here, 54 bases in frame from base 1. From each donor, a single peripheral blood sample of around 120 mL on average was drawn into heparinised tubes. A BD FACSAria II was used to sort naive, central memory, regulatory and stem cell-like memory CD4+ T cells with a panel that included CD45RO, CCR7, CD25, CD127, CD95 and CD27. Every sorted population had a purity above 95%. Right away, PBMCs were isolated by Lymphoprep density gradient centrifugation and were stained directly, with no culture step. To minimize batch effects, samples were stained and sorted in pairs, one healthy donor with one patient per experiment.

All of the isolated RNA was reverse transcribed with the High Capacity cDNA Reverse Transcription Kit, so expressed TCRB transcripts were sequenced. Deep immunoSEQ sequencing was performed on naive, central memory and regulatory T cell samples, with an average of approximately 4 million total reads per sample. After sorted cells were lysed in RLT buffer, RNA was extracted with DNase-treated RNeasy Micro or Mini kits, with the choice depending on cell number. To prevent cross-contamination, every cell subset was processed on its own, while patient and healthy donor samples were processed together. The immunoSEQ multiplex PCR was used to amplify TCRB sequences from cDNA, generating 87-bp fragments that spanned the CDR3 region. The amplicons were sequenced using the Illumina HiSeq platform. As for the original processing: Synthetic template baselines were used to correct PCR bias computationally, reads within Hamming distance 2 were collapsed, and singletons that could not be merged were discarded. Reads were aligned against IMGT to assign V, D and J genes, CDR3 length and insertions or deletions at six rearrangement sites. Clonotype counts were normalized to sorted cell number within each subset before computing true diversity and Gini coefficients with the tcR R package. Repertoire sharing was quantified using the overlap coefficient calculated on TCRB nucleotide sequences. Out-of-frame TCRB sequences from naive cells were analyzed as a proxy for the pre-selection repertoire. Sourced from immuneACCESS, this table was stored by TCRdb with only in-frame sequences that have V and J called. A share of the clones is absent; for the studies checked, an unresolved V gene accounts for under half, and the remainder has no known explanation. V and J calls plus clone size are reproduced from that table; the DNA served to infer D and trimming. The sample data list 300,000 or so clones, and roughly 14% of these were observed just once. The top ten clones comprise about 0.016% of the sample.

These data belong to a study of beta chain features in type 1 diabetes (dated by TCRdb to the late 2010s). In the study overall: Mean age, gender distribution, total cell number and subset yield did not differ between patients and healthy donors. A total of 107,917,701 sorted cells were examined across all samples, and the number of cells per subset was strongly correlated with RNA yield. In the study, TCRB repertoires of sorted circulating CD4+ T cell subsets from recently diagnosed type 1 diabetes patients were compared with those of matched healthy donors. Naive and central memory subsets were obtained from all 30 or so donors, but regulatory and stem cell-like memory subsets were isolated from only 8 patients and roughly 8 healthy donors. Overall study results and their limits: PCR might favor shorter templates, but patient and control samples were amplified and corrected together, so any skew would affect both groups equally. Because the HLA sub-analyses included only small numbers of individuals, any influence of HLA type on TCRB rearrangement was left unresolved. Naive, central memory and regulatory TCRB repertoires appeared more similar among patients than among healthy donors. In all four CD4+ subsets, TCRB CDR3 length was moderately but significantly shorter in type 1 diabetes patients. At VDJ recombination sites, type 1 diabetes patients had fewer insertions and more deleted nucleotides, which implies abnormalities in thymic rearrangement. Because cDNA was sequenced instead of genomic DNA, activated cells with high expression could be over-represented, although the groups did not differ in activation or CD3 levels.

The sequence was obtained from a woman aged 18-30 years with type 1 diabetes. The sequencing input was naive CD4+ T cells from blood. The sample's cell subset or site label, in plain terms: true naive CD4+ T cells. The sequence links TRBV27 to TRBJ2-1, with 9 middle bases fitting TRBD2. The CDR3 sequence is CASSLSPAGAGGYNEQFF. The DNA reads TGTGCCAGCAGTTTATCCCCCGCCGGAGCGGGAGGATACAATGAGCAGTTCTTC.